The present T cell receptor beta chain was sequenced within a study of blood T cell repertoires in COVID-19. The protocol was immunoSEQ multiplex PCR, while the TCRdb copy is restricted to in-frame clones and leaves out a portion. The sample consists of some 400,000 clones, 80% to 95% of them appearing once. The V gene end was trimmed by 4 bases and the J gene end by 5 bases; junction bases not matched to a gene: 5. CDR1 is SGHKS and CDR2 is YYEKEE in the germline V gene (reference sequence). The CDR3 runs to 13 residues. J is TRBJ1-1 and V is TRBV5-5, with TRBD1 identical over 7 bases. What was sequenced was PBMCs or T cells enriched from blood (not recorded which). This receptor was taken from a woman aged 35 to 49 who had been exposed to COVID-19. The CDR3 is CASSQSRGTEAFF. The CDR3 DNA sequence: TGTGCCAGCAGCCAGAGCAGGGGGACTGAAGCTTTCTTT.